This is a list of T cell receptor beta chains from one sample in a study of T cells in localized non-small cell lung cancer. Profiled with immunoSEQ multiplex PCR; TCRdb holds only in-frame clones, not every one. The data show approximately 57,000 clones, roughly 88% seen once. The sample was peripheral blood, taken before any cancer treatment. These TCRs come from a woman aged 35-75 years with stage I lung adenocarcinoma. CDR3s include the opening cysteine and the closing phenylalanine or tryptophan. D genes are given only for firm matches. Rows may omit the clone size; those that give it use once, few, many or a size class.

TRBJ1-5 - 16 TRBV19 - TGTGCCAGTAGTATAGAGGAGAACCGGTCGAATAAGCCCCAGCATTTT CASSIEENRSNKPQHF
TRBJ1-1 - 13 TRBV5-4 TRBD1 TGTGCCAGCGCGGGACAGGCGAACACTGAAGCTTTCTTT CASAGQANTEAFF
TRBJ1-3 - 16 TRBV7-9 - TGTGCCAGCAGCAGTTCGACGGGGTACTCTGGAAACACCATATATTTT CASSSSTGYSGNTIYF
TRBJ1-5 - 13 TRBV27 - TGTGCCAGCAGTTTATCGGGAGTTCAGCCCCAGCATTTT CASSLSGVQPQHF
TRBJ2-7 - 15 TRBV9 TRBD2 TGTGCCAGCAGCGTAGGTTTGGGAGGGCTCTACGAGCAGTACTTC CASSVGLGGLYEQYF
TRBJ1-3 - 14 TRBV18 - TGTGCCAGCTCACCAGTAAGTGATGGAAACACCATATATTTT CASSPVSDGNTIYF
TRBJ2-1 - 17 TRBV7-2 - TGTGCCAGCAGCTTAGTAGTACGGGAGAGCTCCTACAATGAGCAGTTCTTC CASSLVVRESSYNEQFF
TRBJ1-2 - 15 TRBV27 - TGTGCCAGCAAGGGGGAATCGACTTGGCGCTATGGCTACACCTTC CASKGESTWRYGYTF
TRBJ2-6 - 16 TRBV5-4 TRBD1 TGTGCCACCTCGACAGGGTTGCTCTCTGGGGCCAACGTCCTGACTTTC CATSTGLLSGANVLTF
TRBJ2-3 - 15 TRBV11-2 - TGTGCCAGCAGCTTGCGGGGTTTTAGCACAGATACGCAGTATTTT CASSLRGFSTDTQYF
TRBJ2-3 - 15 TRBV30 TRBD2 TGTGCCTGGAGTGCTCTCCGGGGGGGAACAGATACGCAGTATTTT CAWSALRGGTDTQYF
TRBJ2-1 - 15 TRBV19 - TGTGCCAGTAGTAATTCAGGGTCTACCTACAATGAGCAGTTCTTC CASSNSGSTYNEQFF
TRBJ2-3 once 16 TRBV5-6 - TGTGCCAGCAGCTTGGCCGGCAGGGGATATACAGATACGCAGTATTTT CASSLAGRGYTDTQYF
TRBJ1-1 - 15 TRBV27 - TGTGCCAGCAGACGATCGCGACGGGTAGAGACTGAAGCTTTCTTT CASRRSRRVETEAFF
TRBJ2-1 - 15 TRBV7-2 TRBD1 TGTGCCAGCAGCTTATGGACAGGTTCCTACAATGAGCAGTTCTTC CASSLWTGSYNEQFF
TRBJ2-5 - 15 TRBV19 - TGTGCCAGTAGCGTCCTGACAGGTTCCCAAGAGACCCAGTACTTC CASSVLTGSQETQYF
TRBJ1-5 once 13 TRBV19 - TGTGCCAGTAGTATAGTCTTTGGCCAGCCCCAGCATTTT CASSIVFGQPQHF
TRBJ2-3 - 20 TRBV27 TRBD2 TGTGCCAGCAGAGGAACAGGCCCGGGACTAGGTACCCCCCACACAGATACGCAGTATTTT CASRGTGPGLGTPHTDTQYF
TRBJ2-1 - 14 TRBV7-3 - TGTGCCAGCAGCTTAGATGGACCCTACAATGAGCAGTTCTTC CASSLDGPYNEQFF
TRBJ1-3 - 18 TRBV5-5 TRBD1 TGTGCCAGCAGCTTACAACACCGGGACAGGGTAACTGGAAACACCATATATTTT CASSLQHRDRVTGNTIYF
TRBJ2-5 - 14 TRBV7-6 TRBD1 TGTGCCAGCAGCAAGACAGGGATTGGAGAGACCCAGTACTTC CASSKTGIGETQYF
TRBJ2-3 few 16 TRBV6-5 TRBD2 TGTGCCAGCAGTTACTTTAGCGGGGGCGCCCGGGGGACGCAGTATTTT CASSYFSGGARGTQYF
TRBJ1-1 - 14 TRBV19 TRBD1 TGTGCCAGTAGTATAGATCAGAGGGGACAGGGGGCTTTCTTT CASSIDQRGQGAFF
TRBJ1-2 - 14 TRBV7-9 TRBD1 TGTGCCAGCAGCGGCGAGGGACAGTTCAGTGGCTACACCTTC CASSGEGQFSGYTF
TRBJ1-1 - 13 TRBV27 - TGTGCCAGCAGTACCCCCGGGGGAACTGAAGCTTTCTTT CASSTPGGTEAFF
TRBJ2-5 once 12 TRBV6-6 - TGTGCCCCAAGTAGGGAGCAAGAGACCCAGTACTTC CAPSREQETQYF
TRBJ2-3 - 17 TRBV30 - TGTGCCTGGAGTGTACCGGGGCGGGTAAGGGGCACAGATACGCAGTATTTT CAWSVPGRVRGTDTQYF
TRBJ2-5 - 16 TRBV19 TRBD1 TGTGCCAGTAGTGTAGGACAGGGGGGGACTCGGGAGACCCAGTACTTC CASSVGQGGTRETQYF
TRBJ1-5 - 15 TRBV13 - TGTGCCAGCAGCTTAGGCTCCGGGGGGAGGCAGCCCCAGCATTTT CASSLGSGGRQPQHF